One sample yielded the 5 T cell receptor beta chains listed below, sequenced in a study of blood T cell repertoires in COVID-19. Clones were read by immunoSEQ multiplex PCR, and TCRdb kept only the in-frame ones, dropping some. The table lists more than 250,000 clones, 70% to 90% of them singletons. The source material was peripheral blood. The receptors were sampled from a human donor in a cohort sampled during active COVID-19.

This chain uses TRBV28 with TRBJ1-2; D possibly corresponds to TRBD1 (5 bases). Germline V lookup: CDR1 MDHEN, CDR2 SYDVKM. The CDR3 has 14 residues. V was cut by 2 bases and J by 3 bases, with 10 bases left in between. Written as DNA, the CDR3 is TGTGCCAGCAGTTTACCGGGGGGGTACTATGGCTACACCTTC. It encodes CASSLPGGYYGYTF.

The chain is built from TRBV2 and TRBJ1-2; 7 bases fit TRBD1. The length of the CDR3 is 13 residues. The J segment lost 2 bases and the V segment lost 6 bases, leaving 3 bases of the junction unmatched. Germline V gene sequence: CDR1 SNHLY, CDR2 FYNNEI. CDR3 nucleotides: TGTGCCAGCAGCGGGGACAGAAACTATGGCTACACCTTC. Translation: CASSGDRNYGYTF.

The chain couples TRBV19 to TRBJ1-1, with D possibly matching TRBD1 (6 bases). Germline V gene sequence: CDR1 LNHDA, CDR2 SQIVND (reference sequence). V was cut by 4 bases and J by 5 bases, with 14 bases left in between. The CDR3 spans 14 residues. Here the CDR3 DNA reads TGTGCCAGTAGTAGAACAGGGAGACGAACTGAAGCTTTCTTT. This gives the protein CASSRTGRRTEAFF.

The CDR3 sequence: CAWTPLGQGGGYGYTF. CDR3 nucleotide sequence: TGTGCCTGGACCCCTTTGGGACAGGGTGGAGGGTATGGCTACACCTTC. V usage is TRBV30 and J usage is TRBJ1-2, with TRBD1 matching 9 bases. The V gene end was trimmed by 4 bases and the J gene end by 5 bases; junction bases not matched to a gene: 14. Germline lookup yields CDR1 GTSNPN and CDR2 SVGIG (reference sequence). The length of the CDR3 is 16 residues.

J is TRBJ1-2 and V is TRBV6-5; D possibly corresponds to TRBD1 (6 bases). Germline assignment: CDR1 MNHEY and CDR2 SVGAGI. The CDR3 is 14 residues long. V was clipped by 6 bases and J by 3 bases, with 14 bases between them. As DNA, the CDR3 is TGTGCCAGCAGGAAAGGGGGACTATACTATGGCTACACCTTC. This sequence encodes CASRKGGLYYGYTF.